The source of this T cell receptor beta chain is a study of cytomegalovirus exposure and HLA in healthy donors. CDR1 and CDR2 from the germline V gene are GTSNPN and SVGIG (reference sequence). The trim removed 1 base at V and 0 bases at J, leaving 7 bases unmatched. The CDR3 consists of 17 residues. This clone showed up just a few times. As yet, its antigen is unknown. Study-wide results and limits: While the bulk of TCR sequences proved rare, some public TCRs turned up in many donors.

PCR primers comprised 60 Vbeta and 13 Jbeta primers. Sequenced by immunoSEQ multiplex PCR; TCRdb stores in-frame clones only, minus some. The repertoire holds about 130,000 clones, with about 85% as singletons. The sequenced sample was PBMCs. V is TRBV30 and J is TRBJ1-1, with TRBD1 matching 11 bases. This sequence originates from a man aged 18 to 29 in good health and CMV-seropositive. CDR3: CAWSAIGQGALNTEAFF. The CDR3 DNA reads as TGTGCCTGGAGTGCAATAGGACAGGGGGCCTTGAACACTGAAGCTTTCTTT.